This entry lists 22 T cell receptor beta chains sequenced from one sample in a study of response to subunit inactivated influenza vaccine. In TCRdb, the RT-PCR reads were re-called with MiXCR into one record per CDR3 protein. The table has roughly 500,000 distinct CDR3 sequences, 16% seen once. The material sequenced was CD4+ T cells sorted from PBMCs, taken less than 30 months after vaccination. The receptors stem from a man between 45 and 75 years old who received an inactivated influenza vaccine.

The CDR3 loop is CASNSGRGSNEQFF. The CDR3 DNA reads TGTGCCAGCAACTCAGGGCGCGGGAGCAATGAGCAGTTCTTC. The V gene is TRBV7-3, the J gene TRBJ2-1; 7 bases map to TRBD2. This CDR3 has 14 amino acids. J lost 6 bases, V lost 7 bases, and 9 bases had no gene match. Germline V gene lookup returns CDR1 SGHTA and CDR2 FQGTGA.

This clonotype was observed a handful of times. The rearrangement links TRBV20-1 to TRBJ2-6, with D possibly matching TRBD2 (5 bases). CDR1 DFQATT and CDR2 SNEGSKA come from the germline V gene (reference sequence). This CDR3 has 16 residues. Between the trimmed V and J ends, which lost 0 bases and 4 bases, there was a span of 13 bases. The CDR3 DNA follows: TGCAGTGCTAGAGATTCCCGGGAACGGGGGGCCAACGTCCTGACTTTC. This sequence encodes CSARDSRERGANVLTF.

This clonotype was counted many times. The chain recombines TRBV30 with TRBJ2-7; D is perhaps TRBD1 (6 bases). The CDR3 runs to 13 residues. V lost 3 bases and J 2 bases, leaving 11 bases between the germline ends. The germline V gene has CDR1 GTSNPN and CDR2 SVGIG (reference sequence). CDR3 coding DNA: TGTGCCTGGAGCAGGGGCCATACCTACGAGCAGTACTTC. Amino acids: CAWSRGHTYEQYF.

The chain links TRBV6-5 to TRBJ1-1, with 8 nucleotides matching TRBD1. CDR1 and CDR2 (germline): MNHEY, SVGAGI. Trimming at V came to 2 bases and at J to 0 bases, leaving 5 bases not matched to a gene. CDR3 length equals 16 residues. The CDR3, as DNA: TGTGCCAGCAGTTACGGGACAGGAACCCTGAACACTGAAGCTTTCTTT. This sequence encodes CASSYGTGTLNTEAFF.

This clonotype was detected many times. The CDR3 coding sequence is TGTGCCAGCAGCTTGCCGGGACAGCAAGCCTACGAGCAGTACTTC. Translated, it gives CASSLPGQQAYEQYF. The rearrangement joins TRBV5-5 to TRBJ2-7; TRBD1 aligns across 7 bases. The J segment lost 2 bases and the V segment lost 1 base, leaving 6 bases of the junction unmatched. This CDR3 comprises 15 residues. The germline gives CDR1 SGHKS, CDR2 YYEKEE (reference sequence).

CDR3 protein: CASSKVHGQHERERRYEQYF. The CDR3 region has the DNA TGTGCCAGCAGCAAAGTACACGGACAGCATGAGCGGGAAAGAAGGTACGAGCAGTACTTC. The chain is built from TRBV21-1 and TRBJ2-7; the table's TRBD2 call for D was not verified on the DNA. TRBV21-1 is a pseudogene locus. The CDR3 length is 20 residues.

The V and J genes are TRBV24-1 and TRBJ2-2, with TRBD2 matching over 8 bases. The CDR3 has 15 residues. Trimming cost V 5 bases and J 3 bases; bases outside gene matches: 4. The germline V gene encodes CDR1 KGHDR and CDR2 SFDVKD. CDR3 protein: CATSASGRYTGELFF. The CDR3 nucleotides are TGTGCCACCAGTGCTAGCGGGCGATACACCGGGGAGCTGTTTTTT.

This sequence joins TRBV20-1 and TRBJ2-1; TRBD2 aligns across 11 bases. This CDR3 comprises 14 residues. The V gene's germline CDR1 is DFQATT and CDR2 SNEGSKA (reference sequence). CDR3 in DNA: TGCGGTAGCGGGAGGGCCGTCGGGGAAAATGAGCAGTTCTTC. It yields the protein CGSGRAVGENEQFF.

The chain couples TRBV20-1 to TRBJ2-7; TRBD1 agrees at 8 bases. V shed 1 base and J 6 bases; nucleotides not matched to a gene: 5. Germline V CDR1 and CDR2: DFQATT, SNEGSKA (reference sequence). The CDR3 has 13 residues. CDR3 loop: CSARGQGRVEQYF. The CDR3 DNA is TGCAGTGCTAGAGGACAGGGGCGAGTCGAGCAGTACTTC.

The chain recombines TRBV20-1 with TRBJ2-4; 8 positions match TRBD2. J gave up 2 bases and V 5 bases, and 5 bases lay outside the gene matches. The CDR3 totals 14 residues. Germline CDR1 is DFQATT and CDR2 is SNEGSKA (reference sequence). The CDR3 nucleotides are TGCAGTGCTTCCAGCGGGAGCTCCAAAAACATTCAGTACTTC. Residues: CSASSGSSKNIQYF.

This clonotype was counted only a few times. A much larger clonotype is one base distant, so this may be a read error. The chain employs TRBV20-1 and TRBJ1-6; a weak D match, TRBD1 (5 bases). V lost 6 bases and J lost 7, with 16 bases in between. The germline CDR1 and CDR2 sequences are DFQATT and SNEGSKA (reference sequence). This CDR3 spans 14 amino acids. CDR3 coding DNA: TGCAGTGCCACGCCCGGGACTAGGAATTCACCCCTCCACTTT. This gives the protein CSATPGTRNSPLHF.

The CDR3 here is CASSVQSSYNEQFF. The CDR3 nucleotides read TGTGCCAGCAGTGTGCAGAGCTCCTACAATGAGCAGTTCTTC. The rearrangement uses TRBV6-2 or TRBV6-3 and TRBJ2-1; D call uncertain. Trimming removed 5 bases from V and 0 bases from J, with 8 bases in between. Germline CDR1 reads MNHEY; CDR2 reads SVGEGT. The CDR3 is 14 residues long.

This clonotype was counted between two and nine times. In nucleotides, the CDR3 is TGTGCCAGCAGTTTACCCCCGACAGGGGCCGGGGAGCTGTTTTTT. It is translated as CASSLPPTGAGELFF. V and J are TRBV27 and TRBJ2-2; TRBD1 matches at 8 bases. The length of the CDR3 is 15 residues. The germline V gene encodes CDR1 MNHEY and CDR2 SMNVEV (reference sequence). J gave up 6 bases and V 2 bases, and 5 bases lay outside the gene matches.

The V gene is TRBV4-3, the J gene TRBJ2-7, with TRBD1 identical over 10 bases. Germline-derived CDR1 and CDR2 are LGHNA and YSLEER. After removal of 0 bases from V and 11 bases from J, the junction contained 7 bases not matched to a gene. CDR3 size: 14 residues. Written as DNA, the CDR3 is TGCGCCAGCAGCCAAGAGAGGGACAGGGGAGGAAAGTACTTC. Translation: CASSQERDRGGKYF.

The chain uses TRBV19 and TRBJ2-7, with a tentative D call TRBD2 (5 bases). The CDR3 runs to 14 residues. V shed 8 bases and J shed 5 bases, with 19 bases lying between them. The germline V gene encodes CDR1 LNHDA and CDR2 SQIVND (reference sequence). Here the CDR3 DNA reads TGTGCCAGTTCTGGTTTTCGGGGTTCGAACGAGCAGTACTTC. Its protein is CASSGFRGSNEQYF.

This clonotype has ten or more counts. The chain uses TRBV20-1 and TRBJ2-7; 7 bases fit TRBD1. The ends lost 5 bases at V and 5 bases at J; junction bases unmatched: 6. The length of the CDR3 is 12 residues. The germline V gene encodes CDR1 DFQATT and CDR2 SNEGSKA (reference sequence). The CDR3 loop is CSASGTANEQYF. The CDR3 DNA reads as TGCAGTGCTTCCGGGACAGCAAACGAGCAGTACTTC.

This clonotype was picked up a small number of times. The genes are TRBV20-1 and TRBJ2-5; 10 bases map to TRBD2. The length of the CDR3 is 16 residues. V trimming: 0 bases; J trimming: 5 bases; junction bases outside the gene matches: 9. CDR1 is DFQATT and CDR2 is SNEGSKA in the germline V gene (reference sequence). The CDR3, as DNA: TGCAGTGCTAGAGATCTTCTAGCGGGAGAGTGGGAGACCCAGTACTTC. Its protein is CSARDLLAGEWETQYF.

This clonotype was counted between two and nine times. The J gene is TRBJ2-2, the V gene TRBV5-1; possible D gene TRBD2, 5 bases. Germline V gene data show CDR1 as SGHRS and CDR2 as YFSETQ. The CDR3 totals 13 residues. Trimming took off 7 bases at V and 4 bases at J, with 11 bases between the two ends. As DNA, the CDR3 is TGCGCCAGCCTCCGGGGAACCACCGGGGAGCTGTTTTTT. Encoded protein: CASLRGTTGELFF.

The chain employs TRBV28 and TRBJ2-1, with 7 nucleotides matching TRBD2. From germline, CDR1 is MDHEN and CDR2 SYDVKM. The ends lost 5 bases at V and 2 bases at J; junction bases unmatched: 12. There are 17 residues in the CDR3. The CDR3 nucleotides are TGTGCCAGCAGTCACATGGGGGGGTCGAGGGCCTACAATGAGCAGTTCTTC. Translated: CASSHMGGSRAYNEQFF.

This clonotype turned up a few times. V gene TRBV10-3 combines with J gene TRBJ2-7; D is possibly TRBD2 (5 bases). Between the trimmed V and J ends, which lost 4 bases and 6 bases, there was a span of 13 bases. The CDR3 runs 13 residues. Per germline, CDR1 ENHRY and CDR2 SYGVKD. The CDR3 region is CAISGPRAGEQYF. CDR3 coding DNA: TGTGCCATCAGTGGCCCTCGGGCGGGCGAGCAGTACTTC.

This clonotype was seen a few times. V gene TRBV29-1 combines with J gene TRBJ2-7, with 8 nucleotides matching TRBD1. The CDR3 totals 12 residues. Per the germline V gene, CDR1 is SQVTM and CDR2 is ANQGSEA. The J segment lost 5 bases and the V segment lost 5 bases, leaving 5 bases of the junction unmatched. DNA for the CDR3: TGCAGCGTTCGGACAGGGACGGACGAGCAGTACTTC. Its translation is CSVRTGTDEQYF.

This clonotype turned up a few times. The chain joins TRBV20-1 to TRBJ1-2; 7 bases align to TRBD1. Germline loops: CDR1 DFQATT, CDR2 SNEGSKA (reference sequence). The CDR3 has 14 amino acids. V shed 0 bases and J 8 bases; nucleotides not matched to a gene: 9. In DNA, the CDR3 is TGCAGTGCTAGAGATTCCGGCAGGGACAGCGGCTACACCTTC. This codes for CSARDSGRDSGYTF.